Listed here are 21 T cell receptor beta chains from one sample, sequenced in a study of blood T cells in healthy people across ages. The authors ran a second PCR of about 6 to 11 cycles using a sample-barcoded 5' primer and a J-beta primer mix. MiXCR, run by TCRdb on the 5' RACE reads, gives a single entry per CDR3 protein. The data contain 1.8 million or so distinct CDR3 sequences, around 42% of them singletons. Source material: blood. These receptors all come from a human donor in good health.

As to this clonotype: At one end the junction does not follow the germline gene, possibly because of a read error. The CDR3 DNA reads as TGTACCAGCAGTTGGACCCCTATCCCGAACAGGGAAGGAGACGAGACCCAGTACTTC. This gives the protein CTSSWTPIPNREGDETQYF. The chain uses TRBV6-2 or TRBV6-3 and TRBJ2-5, with a weak D call TRBD1 (6 bases). The CDR3 loop spans 19 amino acids. Germline values: CDR1 MNHEY, CDR2 SVGEGT.

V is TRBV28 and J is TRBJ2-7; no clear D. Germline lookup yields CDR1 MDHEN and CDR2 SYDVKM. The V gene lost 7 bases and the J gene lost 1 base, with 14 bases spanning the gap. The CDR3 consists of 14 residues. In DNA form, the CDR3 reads TGTGCCAGCACGAGAGGTGGGGTTTCCTACGAGCAGTACTTC. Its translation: CASTRGGVSYEQYF.

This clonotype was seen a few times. Here the CDR3 reads CANKVRTDTQYF. CDR3 nucleotide sequence: TGTGCCAACAAGGTTCGCACAGATACGCAGTATTTT. The genes are TRBV6-2 or TRBV6-3 and TRBJ2-3; D is unclear. V was trimmed by 10 bases and J by 1 base, leaving 9 bases between them. The CDR3 consists of 12 residues. Germline CDR1 MNHEY, CDR2 SVGEGT.

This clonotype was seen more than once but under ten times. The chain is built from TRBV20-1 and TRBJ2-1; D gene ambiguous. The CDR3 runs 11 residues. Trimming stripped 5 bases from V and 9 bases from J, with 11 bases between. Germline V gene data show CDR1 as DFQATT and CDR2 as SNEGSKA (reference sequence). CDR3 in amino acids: CSALVFAEQFF. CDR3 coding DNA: TGCAGTGCTCTAGTATTCGCTGAGCAGTTCTTC.

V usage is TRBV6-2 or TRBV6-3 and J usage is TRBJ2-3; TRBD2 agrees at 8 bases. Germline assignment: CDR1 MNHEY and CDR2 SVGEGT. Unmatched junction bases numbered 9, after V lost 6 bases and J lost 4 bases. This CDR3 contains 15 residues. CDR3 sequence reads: CASSPSAGGADTQYF. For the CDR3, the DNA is TGTGCCAGCAGCCCCTCGGCGGGGGGTGCAGATACGCAGTATTTT.

The chain's CDR3 is CASSYFGQGSDTQYF. In DNA, the CDR3 is TGTGCCAGCAGTTACTTCGGGCAGGGCTCAGATACGCAGTATTTT. The chain couples TRBV6-2 or TRBV6-3 to TRBJ2-3; D perhaps matches TRBD1 (5 bases). From germline, CDR1 is MNHEY and CDR2 SVGEGT. V was shortened by 1 base and J by 4 bases, with 12 bases between the two germline ends. The CDR3 consists of 15 residues.

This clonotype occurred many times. This CDR3 reads CASSSTGYQETQYF. The CDR3 DNA follows: TGTGCCAGCAGCTCCACAGGGTACCAAGAGACCCAGTACTTC. The gene calls are TRBV7-2 and TRBJ2-5, with D perhaps matching TRBD1 (6 bases). The germline V gene encodes CDR1 SGHTA and CDR2 FQGNSA. V dropped 4 bases and J dropped 0 bases, with 9 bases sitting between them. CDR3 length equals 14 residues.

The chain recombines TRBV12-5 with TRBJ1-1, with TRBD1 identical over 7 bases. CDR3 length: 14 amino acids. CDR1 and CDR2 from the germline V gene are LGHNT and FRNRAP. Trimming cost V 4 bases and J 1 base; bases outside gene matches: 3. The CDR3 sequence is CASGSGTANTEAFF. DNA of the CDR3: TGTGCTAGTGGTTCGGGGACAGCGAACACTGAAGCTTTCTTT.

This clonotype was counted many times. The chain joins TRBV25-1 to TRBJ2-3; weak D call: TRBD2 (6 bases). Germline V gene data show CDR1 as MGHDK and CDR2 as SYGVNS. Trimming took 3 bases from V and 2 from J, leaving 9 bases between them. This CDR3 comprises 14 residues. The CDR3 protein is CASSDGGDTDTQYF. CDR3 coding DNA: TGTGCCAGCAGTGATGGAGGGGACACAGATACGCAGTATTTT.

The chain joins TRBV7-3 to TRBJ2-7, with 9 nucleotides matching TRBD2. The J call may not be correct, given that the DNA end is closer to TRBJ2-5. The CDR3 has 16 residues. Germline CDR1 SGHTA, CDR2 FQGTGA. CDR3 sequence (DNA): TGTGCCAGCAGCTTAAGGGGCGGGGGGGCCTTTGAGACCCAGTACTTC. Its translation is CASSLRGGGAFETQYF.

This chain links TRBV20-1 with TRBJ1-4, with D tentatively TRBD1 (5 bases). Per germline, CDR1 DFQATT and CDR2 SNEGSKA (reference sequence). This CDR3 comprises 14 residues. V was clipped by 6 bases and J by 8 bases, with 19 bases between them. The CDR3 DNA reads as TGCAGTGCCCCGCTTACATCAGGGTGGGAAAAACTGTTTTTT. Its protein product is CSAPLTSGWEKLFF.

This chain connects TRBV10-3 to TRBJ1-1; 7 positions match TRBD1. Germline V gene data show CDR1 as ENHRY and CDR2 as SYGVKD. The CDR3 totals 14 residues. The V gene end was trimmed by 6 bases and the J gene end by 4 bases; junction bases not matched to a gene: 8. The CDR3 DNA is TGTGCCATCAGAGTACAGGGGAAGGGCACTGAAGCTTTCTTT. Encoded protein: CAIRVQGKGTEAFF.

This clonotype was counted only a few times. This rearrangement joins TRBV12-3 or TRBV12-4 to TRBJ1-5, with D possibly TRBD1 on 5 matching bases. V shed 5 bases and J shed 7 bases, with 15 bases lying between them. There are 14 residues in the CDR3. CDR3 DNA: TGTGCCAGCAGTGATACGGGGGGTTACCAGCCCCAGCATTTT. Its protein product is CASSDTGGYQPQHF.

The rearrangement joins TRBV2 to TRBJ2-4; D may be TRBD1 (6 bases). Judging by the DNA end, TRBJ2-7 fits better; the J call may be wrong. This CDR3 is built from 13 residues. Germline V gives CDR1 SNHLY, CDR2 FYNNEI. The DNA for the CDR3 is TGTGCCAGCGGACAGACGGACCTGTTCGAGCAGTACTTC. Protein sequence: CASGQTDLFEQYF.

The chain's CDR3 is CASSPYQGSNYGYTF. CDR3 nucleotide sequence: TGTGCCAGCAGTCCCTATCAAGGTTCTAACTATGGCTACACCTTC. The rearrangement joins TRBV27 to TRBJ1-2; D not certain. CDR3 length equals 15 residues. Germline-derived CDR1 and CDR2 are MNHEY and SMNVEV (reference sequence). The V end was cut by 5 bases, the J end by 0 bases, with 13 bases between.

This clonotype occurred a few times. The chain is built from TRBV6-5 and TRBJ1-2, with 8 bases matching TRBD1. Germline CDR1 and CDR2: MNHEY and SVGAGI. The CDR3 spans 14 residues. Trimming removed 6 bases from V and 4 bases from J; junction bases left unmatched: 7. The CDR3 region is CASRRQGMGYGYTF. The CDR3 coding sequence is TGTGCCAGCAGGAGACAGGGGATGGGCTATGGCTACACCTTC.

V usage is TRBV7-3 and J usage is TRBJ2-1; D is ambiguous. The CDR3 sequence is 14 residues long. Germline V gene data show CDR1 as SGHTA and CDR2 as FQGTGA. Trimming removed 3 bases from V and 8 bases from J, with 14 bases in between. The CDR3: CASSLDGTKDEQFF. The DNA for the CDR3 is TGTGCCAGCAGCTTGGATGGTACCAAGGATGAGCAGTTCTTC.

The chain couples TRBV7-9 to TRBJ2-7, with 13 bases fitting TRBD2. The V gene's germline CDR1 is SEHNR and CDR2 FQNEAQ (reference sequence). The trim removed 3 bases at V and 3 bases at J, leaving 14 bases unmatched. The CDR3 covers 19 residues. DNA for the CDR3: TGTGCCAGCAGCTTCCCCGGACTAGCGGGGGCCCCGACCAACTACGAGCAGTACTTC. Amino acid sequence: CASSFPGLAGAPTNYEQYF.

The DNA of the CDR3 is TGTGCCAGCAGCTCAGTAGAGTACGAGCAGTACTTC. It yields the protein CASSSVEYEQYF. The chain uses TRBV11-2 and TRBJ2-7; no firm D call. Germline CDR1 SGHAT, CDR2 FQNNGV. The CDR3 sequence is 12 residues long. Trimming took 4 bases from V and 4 from J, leaving 8 bases between them.

The CDR3 DNA reads as TGTGCCAGCACCCGGGGGGGCTACCGCACAGATACGCAGTATTTT. Amino acid sequence: CASTRGGYRTDTQYF. The chain links TRBV7-2 to TRBJ2-3; 8 bases are a match to TRBD2. Germline values: CDR1 SGHTA, CDR2 FQGNSA. J lost 1 base, V lost 7 bases, and 7 bases had no gene match. The CDR3 contains 15 residues.

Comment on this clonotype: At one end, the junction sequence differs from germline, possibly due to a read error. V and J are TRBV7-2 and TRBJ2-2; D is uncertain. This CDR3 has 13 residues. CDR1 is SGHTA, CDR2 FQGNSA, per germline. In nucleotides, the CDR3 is TGTGCCGGCAGCTTCGGGTATCCCGGGGAGCTGTTTTTT. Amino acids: CAGSFGYPGELFF.